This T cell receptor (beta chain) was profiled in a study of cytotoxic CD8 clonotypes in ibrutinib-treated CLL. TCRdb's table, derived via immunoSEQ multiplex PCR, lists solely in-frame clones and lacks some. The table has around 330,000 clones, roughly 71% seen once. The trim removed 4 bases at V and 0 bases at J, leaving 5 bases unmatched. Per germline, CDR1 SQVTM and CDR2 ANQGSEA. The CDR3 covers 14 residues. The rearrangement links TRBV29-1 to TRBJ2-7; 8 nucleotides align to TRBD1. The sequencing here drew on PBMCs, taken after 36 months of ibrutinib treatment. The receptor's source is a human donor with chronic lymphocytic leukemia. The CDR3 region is CSVGETGGSYEQYF. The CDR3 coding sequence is TGCAGCGTTGGGGAAACAGGGGGCTCCTACGAGCAGTACTTC.